Presented here are 28 T cell receptor beta chains from one specimen sequenced in a study of blood T cell repertoires in COVID-19. TCRdb's table, derived via immunoSEQ multiplex PCR, lists solely in-frame clones and lacks some. The sample carries nearly 65,000 clones, roughly four fifths recorded once. The sequenced sample consisted of peripheral blood. The receptors were sampled from a human donor in a cohort sampled during active COVID-19.

This chain links TRBV24-1 with TRBJ2-7, with 9 nucleotides matching TRBD1. Germline V lookup: CDR1 KGHDR, CDR2 SFDVKD. The CDR3 length is 14 residues. The V segment lost 4 bases and the J segment 6 bases; nucleotides outside the gene matches: 6. The CDR3 is CATSDPGQGSEQYF. The CDR3 DNA reads as TGTGCCACCAGTGACCCGGGACAGGGCAGCGAGCAGTACTTC.

The V and J genes are TRBV9 and TRBJ2-3, with D maybe TRBD1 (5 bases). This CDR3 comprises 17 residues. Germline CDR1 is SGDLS and CDR2 is YYNGEE. Trimming left V 4 bases short and J 4 bases short, with 22 bases between. The CDR3 region has the DNA TGTGCCAGCAGCCCCCGAGTGACCTTAGGGGTGTCAGATACGCAGTATTTT. This encodes CASSPRVTLGVSDTQYF.

The chain links TRBV24-1 to TRBJ1-1, with D tentatively TRBD1 (6 bases). Trimming took 2 bases from V and 9 from J, leaving 9 bases between them. Germline CDR1 KGHDR, CDR2 SFDVKD. There are 12 residues in the CDR3. The CDR3 here is CATSDSGDKAFF. The CDR3 DNA reads TGTGCCACCAGTGATTCAGGGGATAAAGCTTTCTTT.

The J gene is TRBJ1-6, the V gene TRBV4-1; 10 nucleotides match TRBD1. Germline V gene data show CDR1 as MGHRA and CDR2 as YSYEKL. The CDR3 is 15 residues long. With V trimmed by 9 bases and J by 5 bases, 7 bases remained unmatched. Here the CDR3 reads CASSGTGANNSPLHF. The CDR3 nucleotides read TGCGCCAGTTCCGGGACAGGGGCGAATAATTCACCCCTCCACTTT.

The chain couples TRBV5-1 to TRBJ2-7, with a weak D call TRBD2 (6 bases). Looked up from germline, CDR1 is SGHRS and CDR2 is YFSETQ. The ends were cut back, 6 bases at V and 3 bases at J, with 16 bases in the middle. This CDR3 has 14 amino acids. The CDR3 sequence is CASTHGTADYEQYF. CDR3 in DNA: TGCGCCAGCACCCACGGGACTGCCGACTACGAGCAGTACTTC. The entire variable domain, with the rest obtained from reference TRBV5-1 and TRBJ2-7, is as follows: KAGVTQTPRYLIKTRGQQVTLSCSPISGHRSVSWYQQTPGQGLQFLFEYFSETQRNKGNFPGRFSGRQFSNSRSEMNVSTLELGDSALYLCASTHGTADYEQYFGPGTRLTVT.

The V and J genes are TRBV4-1 and TRBJ2-7, with 7 bases identical to TRBD1. This CDR3 spans 13 amino acids. Germline V CDR1 and CDR2: MGHRA, YSYEKL. The junction had 4 bases not matched to a gene; V was cut back by 5 bases and J by 3 bases. CDR3 region: CASSFRTGYEQYF. For the CDR3, the DNA is TGCGCCAGCAGCTTCCGGACAGGCTACGAGCAGTACTTC.

The chain uses TRBV6-5 and TRBJ1-6, with no clear D. Germline CDR1 MNHEY, CDR2 SVGAGI. This CDR3 spans 15 amino acids. Trimming cost V 5 bases and J 0 bases, with 8 bases left between them. CDR3 region: CASSLGSSYNSPLHF. The CDR3 DNA sequence: TGTGCCAGCAGTCTAGGGAGCTCCTATAATTCACCCCTCCACTTT.

J is TRBJ2-7 and V is TRBV6-5; 13 positions match TRBD2. The CDR3 runs 14 residues. The junction had 4 bases not matched to a gene; V was cut back by 6 bases and J by 5 bases. Germline CDR1 and CDR2: MNHEY and SVGAGI. The CDR3 DNA follows: TGTGCCAGCAGCCGACTAGCGGGAGGTAACGAGCAGTACTTC. Its protein product is CASSRLAGGNEQYF.

The V gene is TRBV25-1, the J gene TRBJ1-1, with D possibly being TRBD1 (5 bases). The germline V and J ends were trimmed by 5 bases and 3 bases, with 7 bases remaining between them. This CDR3 is built from 12 residues. Germline values: CDR1 MGHDK, CDR2 SYGVNS. The CDR3 nucleotides read TGTGCCAGCAGTCTAGGGGACACTGAAGCTTTCTTT. Amino acid sequence: CASSLGDTEAFF.

The rearrangement joins TRBV4-1 to TRBJ2-7, with D maybe TRBD2 (5 bases). This CDR3 is built from 13 residues. The germline V gene encodes CDR1 MGHRA and CDR2 YSYEKL. V gave up 5 bases and J gave up 3 bases, with 11 bases separating them. As DNA, the CDR3 is TGCGCCAGCAGCGGAGCGGACCTCTACGAGCAGTACTTC. Protein product: CASSGADLYEQYF.

The chain has TRBV7-8 and TRBJ2-7; 8 bases are a match to TRBD1. Trimming at V came to 3 bases and at J to 3 bases, leaving 7 bases not matched to a gene. Germline V gene data show CDR1 as SGHVS and CDR2 as FQNEAQ. CDR3 size: 15 residues. The CDR3 bases are TGTGCCAGCAGCTTCCCTCAGGGGGCGAACTACGAGCAGTACTTC. This encodes CASSFPQGANYEQYF.

The chain is built from TRBV3-1 (or the pseudogene TRBV3-2) and TRBJ2-2, with D unclear. This CDR3 spans 12 amino acids. Trimming shortened V by 4 bases and J by 6 bases, and 6 bases separated the two germline ends. Germline V CDR1 and CDR2: LGHDT, YNNKEL (reference sequence). The CDR3 coding sequence is TGTGCCAGCAGCCTGGGCCCCGGGGAGCTGTTTTTT. Translated, it gives CASSLGPGELFF.

The V and J genes are TRBV4-2 and TRBJ2-7; D is uncertain. The CDR3 spans 14 residues. Trimming took 0 bases from V and 4 from J, leaving 10 bases between them. Germline V gene data show CDR1 as LGHNA and CDR2 as YNFKEQ. The CDR3 DNA follows: TGTGCCAGCAGCCAAGATTCGCAGGCTTACGAGCAGTACTTC. This codes for CASSQDSQAYEQYF.

V usage is TRBV18 and J usage is TRBJ1-3; weak D call: TRBD1 (6 bases). Per germline, CDR1 KGHSH and CDR2 LQKENI. The CDR3 runs 16 residues. V shed 3 bases and J shed 4 bases, with 16 bases lying between them. In nucleotides, the CDR3 is TGTGCCAGCTCACCGGACAGCCCACTCGAAGGAAACACCATATATTTT. The encoded protein is CASSPDSPLEGNTIYF. The whole variable domain, filled in from reference TRBV18 and TRBJ1-3, reads NAGVMQNPRHLVRRRGQEARLRCSPMKGHSHVYWYRQLPEEGLKFMVYLQKENIIDESGMPKERFSAEFPKEGPSILRIQQVVRGDSAAYFCASSPDSPLEGNTIYFGEGSWLTVV.

V gene TRBV14 combines with J gene TRBJ2-7; TRBD1 is a possible D gene (6 bases). The germline V gene encodes CDR1 SGHDN and CDR2 FVKESK. Deletions cut 4 bases from V and 3 bases from J, with 19 bases between. The CDR3 runs to 16 residues. The CDR3 region has the DNA TGTGCCAGCAGCCTCTTTGGGGGCCTTGGGGACTACGAGCAGTACTTC. It codes for CASSLFGGLGDYEQYF.

The chain joins TRBV7-9 to TRBJ2-1; no definite D call. V was cut by 5 bases and J by 3 bases, with 11 bases left in between. Germline values: CDR1 SEHNR, CDR2 FQNEAQ (reference sequence). CDR3 length equals 14 residues. As DNA, the CDR3 is TGTGCCAGCAGCCCCGACACAATCTACAATGAGCAGTTCTTC. Encoded protein: CASSPDTIYNEQFF. Complete variable domain (other parts from reference TRBV7-9 and TRBJ2-1): DTGVSQNPRHKITKRGQNVTFRCDPISEHNRLYWYRQTLGQGPEFLTYFQNEAQLEKSRLLSDRFSAERPKGSFSTLEIQRTEQGDSAMYLCASSPDTIYNEQFFGPGTRLTVL.

The chain has TRBV5-4 and TRBJ1-2; no clear D gene. The ends were cut back, 4 bases at V and 6 bases at J, with 16 bases in the middle. This CDR3 contains 14 residues. Germline CDR1 reads SGHNT; CDR2 reads YYREEE (reference sequence). The CDR3, as DNA: TGTGCCAGCAGCCTGGGCGGACTAGCTGATGGCTACACCTTC. It codes for CASSLGGLADGYTF.

The gene calls are TRBV4-3 and TRBJ2-1; D might be TRBD1 (5 bases). Trimming removed 0 bases from V and 1 base from J, with 13 bases in between. The CDR3 has 17 residues. Germline V lookup: CDR1 LGHNA, CDR2 YSLEER. The CDR3 loop is CASSQDRVRTSYNEQFF. CDR3 in DNA: TGCGCCAGCAGCCAAGATAGGGTGCGGACATCCTACAATGAGCAGTTCTTC.

The table lists this clone with a count of one. The chain has TRBV28 and TRBJ2-1; TRBD1 is a possible D gene (5 bases). Germline CDR1 and CDR2: MDHEN and SYDVKM. This CDR3 has 13 amino acids. Trimming took off 7 bases at V and 7 bases at J, with 14 bases between the two ends. The CDR3 sequence: CASTPTVANEQFF. The CDR3 region has the DNA TGTGCCAGCACCCCGACAGTGGCTAATGAGCAGTTCTTC.

This clone occurred a few times. The chain has TRBV13 and TRBJ2-3; 15 bases agree with TRBD2. Looked up from germline, CDR1 is PRHDT and CDR2 is FYEKMQ (reference sequence). CDR3 size: 18 residues. The V gene end was trimmed by 3 bases and the J gene end by 3 bases; junction bases not matched to a gene: 7. CDR3 sequence reads: CASSFRTSGRASTDTQYF. In DNA form, the CDR3 reads TGTGCCAGCAGCTTCCGGACTAGCGGGAGGGCCTCTACAGATACGCAGTATTTT.

With respect to this clone: At the DNA level, this CDR3 is encoded by other sequences in the same sample as well. The chain has TRBV7-9 and TRBJ1-1; TRBD1 aligns across 7 bases. Germline lookup yields CDR1 SEHNR and CDR2 FQNEAQ (reference sequence). The CDR3 is made up of 14 amino acids. J lost 1 base, V lost 5 bases, and 4 bases had no gene match. CDR3 nucleotide sequence: TGTGCCAGCAGCCCAGGACAGGCGAACACTGAAGCTTTCTTT. It translates to CASSPGQANTEAFF.

V usage is TRBV30 and J usage is TRBJ1-3; perhaps TRBD1 as D (6 bases). The length of the CDR3 is 15 residues. Germline CDR1 GTSNPN, CDR2 SVGIG (reference sequence). Trimming shortened V by 3 bases and J by 2 bases, and 14 bases separated the two germline ends. The CDR3 spells CAWRQGPGTGNTIYF. CDR3 nucleotide sequence: TGTGCCTGGAGGCAGGGGCCTGGGACTGGAAACACCATATATTTT. Drawing the rest from reference TRBV30 and TRBJ1-3, the complete variable domain is SQTIHQWPATLVQPVGSPLSLECTVEGTSNPNLYWYRQAAGRGLQLLFYSVGIGQISSEVPQNLSASRPQDRQFILSSKKLLLSDSGFYLCAWRQGPGTGNTIYFGEGSWLTVV.

In this sample, this clone turned up a few times. CDR3 in DNA: TGTGCCAGCAGCTCCTCCAGTTACGAGCAGTACTTC. Amino acids: CASSSSSYEQYF. V gene TRBV5-5 combines with J gene TRBJ2-7; no firm D call. V was cut by 3 bases and J by 4 bases, with 8 bases left in between. The CDR3 runs 12 residues. Germline lookup yields CDR1 SGHKS and CDR2 YYEKEE (reference sequence).

The V gene is TRBV30, the J gene TRBJ2-3, with D possibly being TRBD2 (7 bases). Germline CDR1 and CDR2: GTSNPN and SVGIG (reference sequence). The CDR3 sequence is 16 residues long. Trimming stripped 4 bases from V and 7 bases from J, with 24 bases between. The DNA of the CDR3 is TGTGCCTGGACCACCCAGACGGGGGGCATACTGTATACGCAGTATTTT. Encoded protein: CAWTTQTGGILYTQYF.

This CDR3 is CASSSRTGGTEAFF. The CDR3 nucleotides read TGCGCCAGCAGCAGTAGGACAGGAGGGACTGAAGCTTTCTTT. This rearrangement joins TRBV4-3 to TRBJ1-1; 7 nucleotides match TRBD1. J was trimmed by 5 bases and V by 5 bases; bases with no gene match: 8. The CDR3 totals 14 residues. Per the germline V gene, CDR1 is LGHNA and CDR2 is YSLEER.

V usage is TRBV5-6 and J usage is TRBJ1-3, with a tentative D call TRBD1 (6 bases). The CDR3 covers 14 residues. CDR1 and CDR2 from the germline V gene are SGHDT and YYEEEE. With 0 bases removed from V and 4 bases from J, the gap between germline ends came to 8 bases. This chain's CDR3 is CASSLVRGGNTIYF. The CDR3 region has the DNA TGTGCCAGCAGCTTGGTCAGGGGAGGAAACACCATATATTTT.

The chain couples TRBV11-2 to TRBJ2-1, with 9 bases matching TRBD1. The CDR3 extends over 15 amino acids. With V trimmed by 4 bases and J by 5 bases, 6 bases remained unmatched. Germline V lookup: CDR1 SGHAT, CDR2 FQNNGV. CDR3 sequence reads: CASSSGTGTHNEQFF. The CDR3 DNA follows: TGTGCCAGCAGCTCCGGGACAGGGACCCACAATGAGCAGTTCTTC.

For the CDR3, the DNA is TGTGCCAGCTCCACTACTAGCGGGGGATACAATGAGCAGTTCTTC. It encodes CASSTTSGGYNEQFF. This chain uses TRBV4-2 with TRBJ2-1; 11 positions agree with TRBD2. The V gene's germline CDR1 is LGHNA and CDR2 YNFKEQ. This CDR3 has 15 amino acids. V dropped 8 bases and J dropped 4; count of bases not matched to a gene: 7.